Following are 8 T cell receptor beta chains from one sample sequenced in a study of blood T cells in healthy people across ages. The authors ran a second PCR of roughly 6 to 12 cycles using a sample-barcoded 5' primer and a J-beta primer mix. TCRdb itself ran the 5' RACE reads through MiXCR, one entry per CDR3 protein. The sample yields hundreds of thousands of distinct CDR3 sequences, 55% to 65% seen once. Sequencing was done on a sample of blood. The source is a man aged 25-45 years in good health.

The rearrangement joins TRBV29-1 to TRBJ2-5; D is ambiguous. V was trimmed by 8 bases and J by 0 bases, leaving 10 bases between them. Germline CDR1 reads SQVTM; CDR2 reads ANQGSEA. The CDR3 length is 12 residues. The CDR3 reads CSLRRDQETQYF. The CDR3 region has the DNA TGCAGCTTAAGACGGGACCAAGAGACCCAGTACTTC.

This clonotype was found a few times. This chain links TRBV4-1 with TRBJ2-5, with D hard to call. Germline V gene lookup returns CDR1 MGHRA and CDR2 YSYEKL. V was cut by 1 base and J by 1 base, with 10 bases left in between. The CDR3 loop spans 15 amino acids. The DNA of the CDR3 is TGCGCCAGCAGCCAAGTCGGGCAGGTCCAAGAGACCCAGTACTTC. Translation: CASSQVGQVQETQYF.

The gene calls are TRBV28 and TRBJ2-7; D remains unclear. Trimming shortened V by 2 bases and J by 10 bases, and 12 bases separated the two germline ends. Germline assignment: CDR1 MDHEN and CDR2 SYDVKM. This CDR3 is 12 amino acids long. For the CDR3, the DNA is TGTGCCAGCAGTTTAGGGCTATCTGGCCAGTACTTC. Translated: CASSLGLSGQYF.

This chain uses TRBV4-3 with TRBJ2-3; 14 bases map to TRBD2. Germline V gene data show CDR1 as LGHNA and CDR2 as YSLEER. Losses at the gene ends were 1 base for V and 4 bases for J; bases not matched to a gene: 4. The CDR3 contains 17 residues. The CDR3 protein is CASSQGLAGGPSDTQYF. In DNA form, the CDR3 reads TGCGCCAGCAGCCAAGGACTAGCGGGGGGGCCGTCAGATACGCAGTATTTT.

This chain connects TRBV4-3 to TRBJ2-1; possible D gene TRBD2, 5 bases. V was clipped by 2 bases and J by 4 bases, with 12 bases between them. This CDR3 spans 15 amino acids. Per germline, CDR1 LGHNA and CDR2 YSLEER. The DNA of the CDR3 is TGCGCCAGCAGCCAATCGGCAGGACTGTACAATGAGCAGTTCTTC. Protein: CASSQSAGLYNEQFF.

The chain uses TRBV20-1 and TRBJ2-5; 7 bases fit TRBD2. Germline CDR1 and CDR2: DFQATT and SNEGSKA (reference sequence). The CDR3 extends over 13 amino acids. V lost 3 bases to trimming and J lost 5 bases; unmatched junction nucleotides: 6. The CDR3 region has the DNA TGCAGTGCTAGTGGTCGGGGGGTGGAGACCCAGTACTTC. This codes for CSASGRGVETQYF.

This clonotype was seen a few times. The chain has TRBV10-3 and TRBJ2-5, with D hard to call. Per the germline V gene, CDR1 is ENHRY and CDR2 is SYGVKD. V was cut by 3 bases and J by 0 bases, with 8 bases left in between. This CDR3 is 14 amino acids long. The CDR3 DNA reads as TGTGCCATCAGTGACGAAGCGTACCAAGAGACCCAGTACTTC. Encoded protein: CAISDEAYQETQYF.

V gene TRBV29-1 combines with J gene TRBJ2-7, with D possibly being TRBD1 or TRBD2 (5 bases each). The J call is uncertain, as TRBJ2-5 better fits the DNA end. The CDR3 consists of 16 residues. Germline lookup yields CDR1 SQVTM and CDR2 ANQGSEA. This chain's CDR3 is CSIGRGKGLSVETQYF. DNA of the CDR3: TGCAGCATTGGTCGAGGGAAGGGGCTATCTGTTGAGACCCAGTACTTC.